The 8 T cell receptor beta chains listed next were all sequenced from one sample in a study of blood T cell repertoires in COVID-19. Profiled with immunoSEQ multiplex PCR; TCRdb holds only in-frame clones, not every one. The data contain 200,000 to 250,000 clones, under 90% of them seen just once; the ten biggest clones take up 7.5% to 9%. What was sequenced was peripheral blood. These receptor sequences come from a woman aged 80 or older with COVID-19, enrolled during active disease.

On this clone: This specimen includes other DNA sequences encoding the same CDR3. The V call is TRBV3-1 (or the pseudogene TRBV3-2), the J call TRBJ1-1, with D perhaps matching TRBD1 (5 bases). Trimming removed 3 bases at V and 1 base at J, with 9 bases between. The CDR3 runs to 14 residues. CDR1 and CDR2 from the germline V gene are LGHDT and YNNKEL (reference sequence). The CDR3 DNA reads as TGTGCCAGCAGCCAGCAGGGAGGGAACACTGAAGCTTTCTTT. Its protein product is CASSQQGGNTEAFF.

The rearrangement joins TRBV7-9 to TRBJ1-6; D possibly corresponds to TRBD1 (6 bases). From germline, CDR1 is SEHNR and CDR2 FQNEAQ (reference sequence). Trimming took off 3 bases at V and 10 bases at J, with 16 bases between the two ends. This CDR3 region has 15 residues. Written as DNA, the CDR3 is TGTGCCAGCAGCTTGCGGGGGCCGGCTGGCTCACCCCTCCACTTT. Residues: CASSLRGPAGSPLHF.

About this clone: An end of the junction differs from the germline gene, which may be a read error. This chain joins TRBV11-3 and TRBJ2-7; unclear D gene. The length of the CDR3 is 14 residues. CDR1 is SGHNT and CDR2 is YENEEA in the germline V gene. The CDR3 reads CASSLDPSDHRQYF. The DNA of the CDR3 is TGTGCCAGCAGCCTAGACCCCTCTGATCATAGGCAGTACTTC.

This clone was recorded once. The junction does not match germline at one end; this may be a read error. V gene TRBV11-2 combines with J gene TRBJ2-7, with D maybe TRBD2 (6 bases). CDR3 size: 14 residues. Germline V gives CDR1 SGHAT, CDR2 FQNNGV. CDR3 amino acids: CASSLDGSSHEQYF. The CDR3 DNA follows: TGTGCCAGCAGCTTGGACGGGAGCTCCCACGAGCAGTACTTC.

The gene calls are TRBV5-1 and TRBJ1-4; D uncertain. V lost 4 bases, J lost 7 bases, and 14 bases lay in between. CDR3 size: 14 residues. The germline V gene has CDR1 SGHRS and CDR2 YFSETQ. CDR3 nucleotides: TGCGCCAGCAGCAGTGACACCCGTGGTGAAAAACTGTTTTTT. It translates to CASSSDTRGEKLFF.

Comment on this clone: At one boundary the junction diverges from the germline segment, which might be a read error. The genes are TRBV9 and TRBJ2-7; no clear D. Germline lookup yields CDR1 SGDLS and CDR2 YYNGEE. This CDR3 spans 14 amino acids. The CDR3 here is CASSVGAPSYEQYF. The CDR3, as DNA: TGTGCCAGCAGCGTAGGGGCCCCTTCCTATGAGCAGTACTTC.

V and J are TRBV19 and TRBJ1-2; 7 bases align to TRBD1. The CDR3 is 14 amino acids. Germline loops: CDR1 LNHDA, CDR2 SQIVND (reference sequence). The V gene end was trimmed by 9 bases and the J gene end by 4 bases; junction bases not matched to a gene: 11. In DNA, the CDR3 is TGTGCCAGCTTGAGGGGGCCCAGTTTCTATGGCTACACCTTC. Residues: CASLRGPSFYGYTF.

CDR3 bases: TGTGCCAGCAGCCTGAGCGTAGCTAGCGTCTCCTACGAGCAGTACTTC. Residues: CASSLSVASVSYEQYF. This chain links TRBV7-2 with TRBJ2-7, with TRBD2 as a possible D gene (6 bases). The germline V gene has CDR1 SGHTA and CDR2 FQGNSA. V was clipped by 5 bases and J by 0 bases, with 17 bases between them. This CDR3 is built from 16 residues. The full variable domain, in which reference TRBV7-2 and TRBJ2-7 provide the parts outside the CDR3, is GAGVSQSPSNKVTEKGKDVELRCDPISGHTALYWYRQSLGQGLEFLIYFQGNSAPDKSGLPSDRFSAERTGGSVSTLTIQRTQQEDSAVYLCASSLSVASVSYEQYFGPGTRLTVT.